This T cell receptor beta chain was sequenced in a study of neoadjuvant anti-PD-1 for oral cavity cancer. Between the trimmed V and J ends, which lost 1 base and 0 bases, there was a span of 6 bases. CDR1 SEHNR and CDR2 FQNEAQ come from the germline V gene (reference sequence). This CDR3 region has 15 residues. Time point specified: after neoadjuvant nivolumab, at surgical resection. Profiled with immunoSEQ multiplex PCR; TCRdb holds only in-frame clones, not every one. The data show roughly 40,000 clones, 77% seen once. This clone has more than one count but fewer than ten. Material: PBMCs, obtained after nivolumab (anti-PD-1) treatment. The chain uses TRBV7-9 and TRBJ1-4; D possibly corresponds to TRBD1 (6 bases). The source is a person aged 35-79 years with oral cavity squamous cell carcinoma. CDR3 residues: CASSLGTATNEKLFF. The DNA for the CDR3 is TGTGCCAGCAGCTTAGGGACAGCAACTAATGAAAAACTGTTTTTT.